This T cell receptor beta chain originates from a study of blood T cells in healthy people across ages. PCR was performed a second time for about 7 to 11 cycles using a sample-barcoded 5' primer and a J-beta primer mix. Unique molecular identifiers of 12 random nucleotides labeled each cDNA. TCRdb fed the 5' RACE reads into MiXCR, producing one record per CDR3 protein. The sample contains 1.4 million to 1.5 million distinct CDR3 sequences, 40% to 50% of which appear only once. No fewer than 7 million PBMCs went into each sample. Comments on this clonotype: Its antigen is unknown.

Study outcomes and limitations: Estimates based on one million T cells were treated as lower bounds. Higher diversity and more naive CD4+ cells were features of long-lived donors, compared to aged donors.

Germline loops: CDR1 SEHNR, CDR2 FQNEAQ (reference sequence). The CDR3 consists of 14 residues. The V and J ends lost 1 base and 8 bases respectively, with 12 bases between them. Sequencing was done on a sample of blood. The source is a woman under 30 in good health. V and J are TRBV7-9 and TRBJ2-1; D tentatively reads TRBD1 or TRBD2 (6 bases each). CDR3 DNA sequence: TGTGCCAGCAGCTTAGTTAGGGGGGAGGATGAGCAGTTCTTC. The encoded protein is CASSLVRGEDEQFF.